The T cell receptor (beta chain) described here comes from a study of CD8 T cells in Susac syndrome. Negative isolation yielded CD8+ and CD4+ T cells; FACS enriched TEMRA cells. RNA, at roughly 0.45 to 1 ug, was reverse transcribed with random hexamers. TCRdb itself ran the immunoSEQ multiplex PCR reads through MiXCR, one entry per CDR3 protein. This table holds about 120,000 distinct CDR3 sequences, 90% to 95% found once. Deletions cut 6 bases from V and 0 bases from J, with 15 bases between. The germline CDR1 and CDR2 sequences are SGHAT and FQNNGV. This CDR3 spans 16 amino acids. The clonotype was recovered from a human donor with Susac syndrome. This chain joins TRBV11-2 and TRBJ2-1; possible D gene TRBD2, 6 bases. Sequenced sample: CD8+ T cells from PBMCs. The CDR3 spells CASRNQGGRSYNEQFF. CDR3 nucleotide sequence: TGTGCCAGCAGGAATCAGGGAGGCCGCTCCTACAATGAGCAGTTCTTC.